A single sample gave rise to the 3 T cell receptor beta chains below, sequenced in a study of blood T cell repertoires in COVID-19 (dated by TCRdb to 2020 to 2021). The library was prepared using the immunoSEQ multiplex PCR assay. The immuneACCESS repertoire file appears here via TCRdb, limited to in-frame rearrangements. These files lack a portion of the clones; in checked studies, under half of the deficit traces to unresolved V genes, and the cause of the others is not known. The sample table records over 15,000 clones; 87% of these occur just once. Roughly 11% of the sample belongs to the ten largest clones. The material sequenced was peripheral blood. These receptors all stem from a human donor in a cohort sampled during active COVID-19.

V and J are TRBV6-2 or TRBV6-3 and TRBJ2-2; 10 positions agree with TRBD1. This CDR3 contains 16 residues. Looked up from germline, CDR1 is MNHEY and CDR2 is SVGEGT. Trimming cost V 5 bases and J 4 bases; bases outside gene matches: 7. The CDR3 bases are TGTGCCAGCAGTGACCCTCGGACAGGGGGCACCGGGGAGCTGTTTTTT. This encodes CASSDPRTGGTGELFF.

The chain employs TRBV20-1 and TRBJ1-2; D not certain. Trimming took off 7 bases at V and 6 bases at J, with 9 bases between the two ends. The CDR3 contains 10 residues. The germline gives CDR1 DFQATT, CDR2 SNEGSKA (reference sequence). CDR3 region: CSVFEDGYTF. The CDR3, as DNA: TGCAGTGTTTTTGAGGATGGCTACACCTTC.

This chain uses TRBV19 with TRBJ1-5, with D uncertain. The CDR3 has 12 amino acids. The V end was cut by 7 bases, the J end by 5 bases, with 9 bases between. Germline V gives CDR1 LNHDA, CDR2 SQIVND (reference sequence). CDR3 sequence reads: CASNEGYQPQHF. In DNA, the CDR3 is TGTGCCAGTAACGAGGGCTATCAGCCCCAGCATTTT.